These 6 T cell receptor beta chains share one sample of origin, sequenced in a study of CD8+ T cells in alopecia areata. The treatment was: oral pan-JAK inhibitor, 5-10 mg twice daily. Following RNA extraction, reverse transcription yielded cDNA that acted as the sequencing template. The repertoire was sequenced with immunoSEQ multiplex PCR; TCRdb's copy has only in-frame clones and lacks some. Of some 130,000 clones listed, about 56% are singletons. Sequenced material: CD8+ T cells sorted from blood, taken at week 4, from a patient treated with tofacitinib. These TCRs come from a human donor with alopecia areata.

The chain's CDR3 is CASSRAGTGRGGELFF. Written as DNA, the CDR3 is TGCGCCAGCAGCCGAGCTGGGACAGGGAGGGGCGGGGAGCTGTTTTTT. This sequence joins TRBV4-1 and TRBJ2-2; 9 bases map to TRBD1. Looked up from germline, CDR1 is MGHRA and CDR2 is YSYEKL. CDR3 length equals 16 residues. The junction had 10 bases not matched to a gene; V was cut back by 4 bases and J by 7 bases.

The V call is TRBV13, the J call TRBJ2-7, with D possibly being TRBD1 (6 bases). V was shortened by 5 bases and J by 1 base, with 6 bases between the two germline ends. Per the germline V gene, CDR1 is PRHDT and CDR2 is FYEKMQ (reference sequence). This CDR3 spans 12 amino acids. For the CDR3, the DNA is TGTGCCAGCAGCGGACAGTCCTACGAGCAGTACTTC. It translates to CASSGQSYEQYF.

The chain carries TRBV25-1 and TRBJ2-7; the match to TRBD2 covers 9 bases. The ends lost 4 bases at V and 7 bases at J; junction bases unmatched: 8. The germline CDR1 and CDR2 sequences are MGHDK and SYGVNS. The CDR3 is 14 residues long. The CDR3 here is CASSGAGGAGEQYF. The CDR3 DNA reads as TGTGCCAGCAGTGGAGCGGGGGGAGCAGGAGAGCAGTACTTC.

This clone was observed a handful of times. The chain's CDR3 is CSVVDTHSGNTIYF. The CDR3, as DNA: TGCAGCGTTGTGGACACACACTCTGGAAACACCATATATTTT. J is TRBJ1-3 and V is TRBV29-1; a weak D match, TRBD1 (5 bases). This CDR3 has 14 amino acids. V lost 4 bases and J 0 bases, leaving 10 bases between the germline ends. CDR1 and CDR2 (germline): SQVTM, ANQGSEA.

The J gene is TRBJ1-2, the V gene TRBV2, with 7 bases matching TRBD1. Germline V gives CDR1 SNHLY, CDR2 FYNNEI. This CDR3 spans 15 amino acids. V trimming: 4 bases; J trimming: 5 bases; junction bases outside the gene matches: 10. The CDR3 here is CASSGSSGGSYGYTF. The CDR3, as DNA: TGTGCCAGCAGTGGAAGCTCAGGGGGATCGTATGGCTACACCTTC.

This clone was seen only a few times. The rearrangement links TRBV5-8 to TRBJ2-3, with 8 bases fitting TRBD2. Germline CDR1 reads SGHTS; CDR2 reads YDEGEE. Losses at the gene ends were 0 bases for V and 4 bases for J; bases not matched to a gene: 4. The CDR3 spans 15 residues. CDR3 sequence reads: CASSLELADSDTQYF. CDR3 coding DNA: TGTGCCAGCAGCTTGGAACTAGCGGACTCAGATACGCAGTATTTT.